This entry lists 21 T cell receptor beta chains sequenced from one sample in a study of glioma-infiltrating T cells. TCR alpha and beta CDR3 regions were amplified from RNA using iRepertoire nested multiplex PCR. Using its own MiXCR run on the multiplex PCR reads, TCRdb lists one record per CDR3 protein. The sample holds about 140,000 distinct CDR3 sequences, around 42% seen once. Specimen: glioma tissue, nonneoplastic brain tissue, or PBMCs (not recorded which). The source is a human donor with low-grade glioma or glioblastoma, undergoing nonglioma brain surgery, or in good health (not recorded which).

Comment on this clonotype: Its ends do not fully match the called genes, so a read error is possible. CDR3 coding DNA: TGTGCCACCAGTGACCATCAGACAGTTACGCAGTATTTT. This translates into CATSDHQTVTQYF. The rearrangement uses TRBV24-1 and TRBJ2-3; a possible D gene is TRBD1 (5 bases). CDR1 KGHDR and CDR2 SFDVKD come from the germline V gene. CDR3 length equals 13 residues.

Details on this clonotype: Compared with germline, one end of the junction differs, possibly owing to a read error. This chain joins TRBV20-1 and TRBJ2-1, with a possible D match to TRBD2 (6 bases). The CDR3 runs to 14 residues. The V gene's germline CDR1 is DFQATT and CDR2 SNEGSKA (reference sequence). This CDR3 is CSASLAGSYNEQLF. The DNA of the CDR3 is TGCAGTGCGTCACTAGCCGGCTCCTACAATGAGCAGTTATTC.

This clonotype was seen more than once but under ten times. CDR3 sequence: CSADRRQGAEYEQYF. The CDR3 DNA reads TGCAGTGCGGACCGGAGGCAGGGGGCGGAGTACGAGCAGTACTTC. The chain carries TRBV20-1 and TRBJ2-7; 8 nucleotides agree with TRBD1. Germline V CDR1 and CDR2: DFQATT, SNEGSKA (reference sequence). This CDR3 has 15 residues. V shed 6 bases, J shed 4 bases, and the junction held 14 bases outside the gene matches.

This sequence joins TRBV12-3 or TRBV12-4 and TRBJ2-7, with a weak D call TRBD2 (6 bases). The CDR3 extends over 14 amino acids. V lost 1 base and J lost 3, with 10 bases in between. The CDR3 loop is CASSLGGGVYEQYF. The CDR3 nucleotides read TGTGCCAGCAGTTTAGGGGGAGGAGTCTACGAGCAGTACTTC.

With respect to this clonotype: This clone may be a read error of a much larger clone one base away. In this CDR3 the conserved last residue, phenylalanine or tryptophan, is missing, so a read error is likely. The chain combines TRBV6-1 with TRBJ2-7; tentatively, D is TRBD2 (5 bases). The CDR3 is 14 amino acids. Germline CDR1 is MNHNS and CDR2 is SASEGT. The V end was cut by 6 bases, the J end by 1 base, with 13 bases between. CDR3 region: CASSNPGSSYEQYS. The CDR3 coding sequence is TGTGCCAGCAGCAATCCGGGGTCATCCTACGAGCAGTACTCC.

About this clonotype itself: This clone may be a read error of a much larger clone one base away. Likely a read error: the CDR3 ends without its conserved phenylalanine or tryptophan. The chain has TRBV27 and TRBJ1-6, with D hard to call. This CDR3 is built from 15 residues. V lost 3 bases, J lost 8 bases, and 14 bases lay in between. Germline CDR1 reads MNHEY; CDR2 reads SMNVEV (reference sequence). CDR3 amino acids: CASSFSPGVHSPLHL. The CDR3 DNA reads TGTGCCAGCAGTTTTAGTCCGGGAGTGCATTCACCCCTCCACCTT.

This clonotype occurred a few times. This chain links TRBV28 with TRBJ2-5; D is perhaps TRBD2 (7 bases). Per the germline V gene, CDR1 is MDHEN and CDR2 is SYDVKM. The CDR3 is made up of 14 amino acids. V was cut by 6 bases and J by 4 bases, with 15 bases left in between. CDR3 in amino acids: CASSWGGGSETQYF. CDR3 DNA: TGTGCCAGCAGCTGGGGGGGGGGCTCAGAGACCCAGTACTTC.

V usage is TRBV6-5 and J usage is TRBJ1-2; 7 nucleotides match TRBD1. Germline V gene lookup returns CDR1 MNHEY and CDR2 SVGAGI. Germline trimming cut 2 bases from V and 5 bases from J; bases unmatched to any gene: 2. This CDR3 region has 13 residues. CDR3 DNA sequence: TGTGCCAGCAGTTACCCACAGGGGTATGGCTACACCTTC. Encoded protein: CASSYPQGYGYTF.

The table lists this clonotype with a few counts. The J gene is TRBJ2-5, the V gene TRBV6-2 or TRBV6-3; 9 nucleotides align to TRBD2. The CDR3 contains 15 residues. V lost 2 bases to trimming and J lost 5 bases; unmatched junction nucleotides: 6. The V gene's germline CDR1 is MNHEY and CDR2 SVGEGT. For the CDR3, the DNA is TGTGCCAGCAGTTACCAGCGGGGGGCTTGGGAGACCCAGTACTTC. Encoded protein: CASSYQRGAWETQYF.

This clonotype was recorded a few times. V is TRBV4-2 and J is TRBJ2-5, with D possibly called TRBD1 or TRBD2 (6 bases each). The length of the CDR3 is 12 residues. V dropped 6 bases and J dropped 6 bases, with 11 bases sitting between them. The germline V gene encodes CDR1 LGHNA and CDR2 YNFKEQ. CDR3 loop: CASSQGRKTQYF. Written as DNA, the CDR3 is TGTGCCAGCAGTCAGGGGAGGAAGACCCAGTACTTC.

The chain joins TRBV4-2 to TRBJ2-1; 10 bases align to TRBD2. V trimming: 1 base; J trimming: 6 bases; junction bases outside the gene matches: 6. In germline, CDR1 is LGHNA, CDR2 YNFKEQ. The CDR3 spans 16 residues. CDR3 in DNA: TGTGCCAGCAGCCAAGTGAGCGGGAGGGCCGCCAATGAGCAGTTCTTC. Translated: CASSQVSGRAANEQFF.

This chain joins TRBV6-1 and TRBJ2-1, with TRBD2 matching 7 bases. The CDR3 contains 13 residues. Germline values: CDR1 MNHNS, CDR2 SASEGT. With V trimmed by 8 bases and J by 10 bases, 11 bases remained unmatched. The CDR3 nucleotides read TGTGCCAGCTATTCCAGCGGGGACCTGGAGCAGTTCTTC. Amino acids: CASYSSGDLEQFF.

The rearrangement uses TRBV6-2 or TRBV6-3 and TRBJ2-7, with D tentatively TRBD1 (6 bases). Per the germline V gene, CDR1 is MNHEY and CDR2 is SVGEGT. Trimming removed 2 bases at V and 1 base at J, with 9 bases between. The CDR3 runs 14 residues. The chain's CDR3 is CASSYPTGSYEQYF. CDR3 DNA: TGTGCCAGCAGTTACCCGACAGGTTCCTACGAGCAGTACTTC.

This clonotype was observed many times. This chain's CDR3 is CASSSTGLNEQFF. The CDR3 nucleotides read TGTGCCAGTAGCTCGACAGGGCTCAATGAGCAGTTCTTC. The V gene is TRBV19, the J gene TRBJ2-1, with 7 bases lining up with TRBD1. J gave up 6 bases and V 6 bases, and 5 bases lay outside the gene matches. The germline gives CDR1 LNHDA, CDR2 SQIVND (reference sequence). The CDR3 is made up of 13 amino acids.

The table lists this clonotype with many counts. The chain links TRBV28 to TRBJ2-5, with D tentatively TRBD1 (6 bases). Germline CDR1 is MDHEN and CDR2 is SYDVKM. Trimming stripped 5 bases from V and 2 bases from J, with 12 bases between. CDR3 size: 14 residues. The CDR3 spells CASSTGTIQETQYF. The CDR3, as DNA: TGTGCCAGCAGTACCGGGACAATTCAAGAGACCCAGTACTTC.

This clonotype has only a few counts. The rearrangement joins TRBV27 to TRBJ2-1; no firm D call. With 0 bases removed from V and 3 bases from J, the gap between germline ends came to 15 bases. From germline, CDR1 is MNHEY and CDR2 SMNVEV (reference sequence). The CDR3 spans 17 residues. CDR3 amino acids: CASSLSSSGRDYNEQFF. For the CDR3, the DNA is TGTGCCAGCAGTTTATCTAGCTCCGGAAGGGACTACAATGAGCAGTTCTTC.

This clonotype was seen a handful of times. This may be a read error, as it is one base from a much larger clone. The chain combines TRBV20-1 with TRBJ1-1; D ambiguous. CDR3 length equals 12 residues. Deletions cut 5 bases from V and 7 bases from J, with 14 bases between. Germline V lookup: CDR1 DFQATT, CDR2 SNEGSKA (reference sequence). Here the CDR3 reads CSAPSGGIEAFF. The CDR3 DNA follows: TGCAGTGCTCCTAGTGGAGGGATTGAAGCTTTCTTT.

V usage is TRBV20-1 and J usage is TRBJ2-7, with 11 bases aligning to TRBD2. CDR1 is DFQATT and CDR2 is SNEGSKA in the germline V gene (reference sequence). The CDR3 runs to 15 residues. V trimming: 3 bases; J trimming: 2 bases; junction bases outside the gene matches: 6. CDR3 sequence: CSASLAGGSPYEQYF. The DNA for the CDR3 is TGCAGTGCTAGTCTAGCGGGAGGATCCCCCTACGAGCAGTACTTC.

V gene TRBV3-1 combines with J gene TRBJ2-2; 14 nucleotides agree with TRBD2. This CDR3 comprises 15 residues. V shed 6 bases, J shed 6 bases, and the junction held 3 bases outside the gene matches. CDR1 is LGHDT and CDR2 is YNNKEL in the germline V gene (reference sequence). The CDR3 loop reads CASREGLAGAGELFF. CDR3 DNA: TGTGCCAGCAGAGAGGGACTAGCGGGAGCCGGGGAGCTGTTTTTT.

This clonotype was picked up one time. At one boundary the junction diverges from the germline segment, which might be a read error. V is TRBV20-1 and J is TRBJ2-5; TRBD2 is a possible D gene (6 bases). Germline V lookup: CDR1 DFQATT, CDR2 SNEGSKA (reference sequence). CDR3 length: 11 residues. CDR3 nucleotide sequence: TGCAGCGCGGAGGAGGGAGAGCCCCAGTACTTC. Amino acids: CSAEEGEPQYF.

This clonotype was seen a handful of times. This sequence joins TRBV7-2 and TRBJ2-1, with TRBD2 identical over 7 bases. The germline gives CDR1 SGHTA, CDR2 FQGNSA. With 3 bases clipped from V and 0 bases from J, the junction kept 8 bases outside the gene matches. This CDR3 region has 17 residues. The CDR3 loop reads CASSFGGGRVSYNEQFF. The CDR3, as DNA: TGTGCCAGCAGCTTCGGAGGAGGGAGGGTCTCCTACAATGAGCAGTTCTTC.